The clone carrying this T cell receptor (beta chain) was seen only a few times. Germline V gene data show CDR1 as MDHEN and CDR2 as SYDVKM. This CDR3 region has 13 residues. V lost 7 bases and J lost 7, with 16 bases in between. Source study methods: Counts of nucleated cells, estimated from reference gene primer amplification, were obtained. Only in-frame clones appear in the TCRdb table, and some are missing; sequencing was by immunoSEQ multiplex PCR. Clone size and V and J calls were adopted from that table, with D and trimming inferred from the DNA. The sample comprises about 110,000 clones, around 92% of which are singletons, and approximately 4.9% rests with the top ten. The sample comes from a study of blood T cell repertoires in COVID-19. On the study more broadly: Material from acute and convalescent COVID-19 was sourced from the United States, Italy and Spain. PBMCs, B-cell-depleted T cells, or T cells provided the cDNA or gDNA that made up the material.

The source is a man between 35 and 55 years old with active or convalescent COVID-19. V is TRBV28 and J is TRBJ1-2, with a possible D match to TRBD1 (6 bases). The sequencing sample was made of peripheral blood. The CDR3 sequence is CASTVQGAVGYTF. DNA for the CDR3: TGTGCCAGCACCGTACAGGGAGCGGTTGGCTACACCTTC.